The sample holds one count of the clone carrying this T cell receptor (beta chain). The antigen remains unidentified. The PCR contained 60 Vbeta and 13 Jbeta primers. Using immunoSEQ multiplex PCR, the repertoire was profiled, and TCRdb retains in-frame clones only, with some absent. The sample contains 81,000 or so clones, about 77% of which appear only once. These data originate in a study of cytomegalovirus exposure and HLA in healthy donors. Study observations and caveats: What a later analysis reportedly showed was that an Asian-associated ancestry cluster had fewer N-insertions than the approximately 670-donor mean. A later examination showed that TCR association rates differed by HLA locus, with DRB1 most and HLA-C fewest.

CDR1 is SGHNT and CDR2 is YENEEA in the germline V gene. V shed 4 bases, J shed 10 bases, and the junction held 6 bases outside the gene matches. The CDR3 spans 13 residues. The TCR originated in a man aged 60-69 years in good health and CMV-seronegative. V is TRBV11-3 and J is TRBJ1-3; TRBD1 matches 8 bases. Sequenced sample: PBMCs. The CDR3 region has the DNA TGTGCCAGCAGCTCACAAAGACAGGGGACCATATATTTT. This codes for CASSSQRQGTIYF.